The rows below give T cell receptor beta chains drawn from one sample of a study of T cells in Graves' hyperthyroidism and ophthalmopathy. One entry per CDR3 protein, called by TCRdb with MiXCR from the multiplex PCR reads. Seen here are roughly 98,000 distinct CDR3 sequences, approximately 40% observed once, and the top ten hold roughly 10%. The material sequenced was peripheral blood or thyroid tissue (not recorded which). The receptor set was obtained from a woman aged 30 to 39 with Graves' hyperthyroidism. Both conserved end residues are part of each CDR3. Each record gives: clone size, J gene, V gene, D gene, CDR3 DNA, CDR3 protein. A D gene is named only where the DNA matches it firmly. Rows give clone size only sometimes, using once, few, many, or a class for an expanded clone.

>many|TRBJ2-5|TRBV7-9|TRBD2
TGTGCCAGCAGCCAGGGGGTGGCTTCGGGACTAGCGGGAGGAGGAGAGACCCAGTACTTC
CASSQGVASGLAGGGETQYF
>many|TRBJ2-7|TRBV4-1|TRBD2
TGCGCCAGCAGCCAAGAAGCGGGAGCAGGAGAGCAGTACTTC
CASSQEAGAGEQYF
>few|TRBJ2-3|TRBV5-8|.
TGTGCCAGCAGCCGAAATAAGGGGACATTCGGAGATACGCAGTATTTT
CASSRNKGTFGDTQYF
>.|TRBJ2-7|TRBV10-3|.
TGTGCCATCAGCGAGTCGAGAAGCCACGAGCAGTACTTC
CAISESRSHEQYF
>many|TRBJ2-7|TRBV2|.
TGTGCCAGCAGTGAATATTTGGCAGAAACCTACGAGCAGTACTTC
CASSEYLAETYEQYF
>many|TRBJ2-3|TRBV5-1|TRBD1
TGCGCCAGCAGCATGGACAGGGTGAGAACAGATACGCAGTATTTT
CASSMDRVRTDTQYF
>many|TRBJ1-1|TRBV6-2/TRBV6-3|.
TGTGCCAGCAGTCCCCGCAGGCTCCGTGCTTTCTTT
CASSPRRLRAFF
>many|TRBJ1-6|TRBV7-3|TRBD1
TGTGCCAGCAGCGATACAGGGGTGAATTCACCCCTCCACTTT
CASSDTGVNSPLHF
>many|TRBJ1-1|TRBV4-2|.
TGTGCCAGCAGCTTGTTCAGTGCGGGGAAAGCTTTCTTT
CASSLFSAGKAFF
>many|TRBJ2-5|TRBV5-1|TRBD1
TGCGCCAGCAGTTTAACCGGGACAGGGGACGAGACCCAGTACTTC
CASSLTGTGDETQYF
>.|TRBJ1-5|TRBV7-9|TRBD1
TGCGCCAGCAGCCAAGATTTGGGACAGGCGAATCAGCCTCAGCATTTT
CASSQDLGQANQPQHF
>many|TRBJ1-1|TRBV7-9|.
TGTGCCAGCAGCTTTTATTCAGATAACACTGAAGCTTTCTTT
CASSFYSDNTEAFF
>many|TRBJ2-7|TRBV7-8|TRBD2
TGTGCCAGCAGCTTGGCAGGACTAGCGGGCCACGAGCAGTACTTC
CASSLAGLAGHEQYF
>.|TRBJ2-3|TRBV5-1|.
TGCGCCAGCAGCTTGACTGCAGGGCCGGATACGCAGTATTTT
CASSLTAGPDTQYF
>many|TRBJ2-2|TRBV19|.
TGTGCCAGTAGTATGTGGGAGGAACCCGCGAACACCGGGGAGCTGTTTTTT
CASSMWEEPANTGELFF
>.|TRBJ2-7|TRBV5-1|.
TGCGCCAGCCGTTTATCCGGGGGTGGAAGATCCTACGAGCAGTACTTC
CASRLSGGGRSYEQYF
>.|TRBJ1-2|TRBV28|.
TGTGCCAGCAGTTACAGGGAAAACCTCTATGGCTACACCTTC
CASSYRENLYGYTF
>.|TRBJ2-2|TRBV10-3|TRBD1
TGTGCCATCAGTCCGGGACAGGGGATCACCGGGGAGCTGTTTTTT
CAISPGQGITGELFF
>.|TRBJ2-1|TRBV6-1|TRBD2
TGTGCCAGCAGCCCCTTAGCGGGGAGCTCCTACAATGAGCAGTTCTTC
CASSPLAGSSYNEQFF
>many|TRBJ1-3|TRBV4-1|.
TGCGCCAGCAGCCAAGATATTCGTTACACCATATATTTT
CASSQDIRYTIYF
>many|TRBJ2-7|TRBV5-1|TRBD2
TGCGCCAGCAGCCGAGCGGGAGGGATGTACGAGCAGTACTTC
CASSRAGGMYEQYF
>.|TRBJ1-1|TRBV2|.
TGTGGCAGCAGTCGGGCCGGAGGCAAAGCTTTCTTT
CGSSRAGGKAFF
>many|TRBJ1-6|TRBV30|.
TGTGCCGGGGGAGGAGGCTCCTATAATTCACCCCTCCACTTT
CAGGGGSYNSPLHF
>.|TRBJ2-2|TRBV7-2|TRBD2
TGCGCCAGCAGCCAAGTAGGACTAGCGGTAGGCGGGGAGCTGTTTTTT
CASSQVGLAVGGELFF
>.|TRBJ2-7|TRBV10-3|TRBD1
TGTGCCATCAGTGGGGACAGGGGCTACGAGCAGTACTTC
CAISGDRGYEQYF
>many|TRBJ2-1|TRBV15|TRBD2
TGTGCCACCACGCGGGGGGACCAAGAGACCCAGTTCTTC
CATTRGDQETQFF
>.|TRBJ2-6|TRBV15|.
TGTGCCACCGCCATGAGCAGGGGGGGTTACTCTGGGGCCAACGTCCTGACTTTC
CATAMSRGGYSGANVLTF
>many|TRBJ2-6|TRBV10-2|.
TGCGCCAGCATGGACACTCCCTTCGGGGCCAACGTCCTGACTTTC
CASMDTPFGANVLTF
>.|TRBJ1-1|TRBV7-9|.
TGTGCCGGCAGCTTAAGGGGAGTCACGAACACTGAAGCTTTCTTT
CAGSLRGVTNTEAFF
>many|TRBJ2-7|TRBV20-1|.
TGCAGTGCTAGGGGGGGGCATCGCTACGAGCAGTACTTC
CSARGGHRYEQYF
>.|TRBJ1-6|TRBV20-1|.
TGCAGTGCCAGTAAAGCTTATAATTCACCCCTCCGCTTT
CSASKAYNSPLRF
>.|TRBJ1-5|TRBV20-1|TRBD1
TGCAGTGCCGAACAGGGGAGCAATCAGCCCCAGCATTTT
CSAEQGSNQPQHF
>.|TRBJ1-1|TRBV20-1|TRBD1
TGCAGTGCTAGGGACAGGGAGTACACTGAAGCTTTCTTT
CSARDREYTEAFF
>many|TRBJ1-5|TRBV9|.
TGTGCCAGCAGTTCCGGAGGGCAGGACCTCTATCAGCCCCAGCATTTT
CASSSGGQDLYQPQHF
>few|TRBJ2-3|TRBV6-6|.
TGTGCCAGCAGTTGGTTTTGGGATACGCAGTATTTT
CASSWFWDTQYF
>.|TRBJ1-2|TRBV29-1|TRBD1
TGCAGCGTCGTGACAGGGGAGGGAGGCTACACCTTC
CSVVTGEGGYTF
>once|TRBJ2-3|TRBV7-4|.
TGTGCCAGCAGCATTGGGACAGATACGCAGTATTTT
CASSIGTDTQYF
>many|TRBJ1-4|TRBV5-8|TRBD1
TGTGCCAGCAGCCAAGGACAGGGTGGCGAAAAACTGTTTTTT
CASSQGQGGEKLFF
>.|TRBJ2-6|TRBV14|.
TGTGCCAGCAGCCAGAACGGACTGAGCTCTGGGGCCAACGTCCTGACTTTC
CASSQNGLSSGANVLTF
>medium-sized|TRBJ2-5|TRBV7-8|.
TGTGCCAGCAGCTCGACGACGACGGAGGCTCAAGAGACCCAGTACTTC
CASSSTTTEAQETQYF
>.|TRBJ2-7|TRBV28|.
TGTGCCAGCAGCTATATTGGTACTACCTACGAGCAGTACTTC
CASSYIGTTYEQYF
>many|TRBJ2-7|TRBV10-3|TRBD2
TGTGCCATCAGTGAGCCCCGACTAGCGGTATACGAGCAGTACTTC
CAISEPRLAVYEQYF